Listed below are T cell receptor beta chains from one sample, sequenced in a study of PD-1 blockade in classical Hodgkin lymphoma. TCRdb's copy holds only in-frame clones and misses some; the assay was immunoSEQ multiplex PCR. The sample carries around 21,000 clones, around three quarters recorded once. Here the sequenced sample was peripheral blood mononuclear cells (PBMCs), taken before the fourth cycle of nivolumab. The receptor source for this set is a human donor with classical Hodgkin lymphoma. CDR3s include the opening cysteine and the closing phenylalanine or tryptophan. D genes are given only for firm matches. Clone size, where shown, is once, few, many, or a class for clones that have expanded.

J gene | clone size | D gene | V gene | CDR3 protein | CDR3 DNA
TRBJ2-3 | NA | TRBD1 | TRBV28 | CASSLTGGVTDTQYF | TGTGCCAGCAGTTTAACAGGGGGCGTCACAGATACGCAGTATTTT
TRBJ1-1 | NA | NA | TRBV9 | CASTWVEYTEAFF | TGTGCCAGCACCTGGGTGGAGTACACTGAAGCTTTCTTT
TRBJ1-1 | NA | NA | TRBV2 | CASSGNHRNTEAFF | TGTGCCAGCAGTGGCAATCACCGGAACACTGAAGCTTTCTTT
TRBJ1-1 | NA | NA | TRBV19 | CASTLLGGKAFF | TGTGCCAGTACCCTACTTGGGGGGAAAGCTTTCTTT
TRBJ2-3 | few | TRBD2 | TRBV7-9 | CASSWSGSADTQYF | TGTGCCAGCAGCTGGAGCGGGAGCGCAGATACGCAGTATTTT
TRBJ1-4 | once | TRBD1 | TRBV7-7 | CASSPGQGVNEKLFF | TGTGCTAGCAGCCCTGGACAGGGGGTGAATGAAAAACTGTTTTTT
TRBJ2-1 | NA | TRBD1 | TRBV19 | CASSIGQGIGEQFF | TGTGCCAGTAGTATAGGACAGGGAATTGGTGAGCAGTTCTTC
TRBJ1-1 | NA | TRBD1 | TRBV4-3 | CASSQRTGGTEAFF | TGCGCCAGCAGCCAACGGACAGGGGGGACTGAAGCTTTCTTT
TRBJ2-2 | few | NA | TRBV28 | CASSYNTGELFF | TGTGCCAGCAGTTACAACACCGGGGAGCTGTTTTTT
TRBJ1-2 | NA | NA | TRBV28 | CASSLKGGYTF | TGTGCCAGCAGTTTAAAGGGTGGCTACACCTTC
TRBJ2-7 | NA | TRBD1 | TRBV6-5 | CASSRDRGLEQYF | TGTGCCAGCAGTCGGGACAGGGGGCTTGAGCAGTACTTC
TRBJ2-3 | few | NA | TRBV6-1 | CASSEVFTDTQYF | TGTGCCAGCAGTGAAGTCTTCACAGATACGCAGTATTTT
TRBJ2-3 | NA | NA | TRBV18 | CASSPGGADTQYF | TGTGCCAGCTCACCGGGGGGAGCAGATACGCAGTATTTT
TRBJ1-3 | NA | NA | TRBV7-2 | CASSLAPRGTGNTIYF | TGTGCCAGCAGCTTAGCGCCCAGGGGAACAGGAAACACCATATATTTT
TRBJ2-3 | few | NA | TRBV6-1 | CASSVTFPSTTDTQYF | TGTGCCAGCAGTGTAACATTTCCCTCAACCACAGATACGCAGTATTTT
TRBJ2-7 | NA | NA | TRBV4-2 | CASSPHNTGLRTVEQYF | TGTGCCAGCAGCCCCCATAATACGGGACTCCGAACTGTCGAGCAGTACTTC
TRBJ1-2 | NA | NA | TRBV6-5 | CASGDSSSGYGYTF | TGTGCCTCCGGGGACTCCTCATCCGGCTATGGCTACACCTTC
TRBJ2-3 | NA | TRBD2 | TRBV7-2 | CASSLELAGTDTQYF | TGTGCCAGCAGCTTAGAACTAGCGGGCACAGATACGCAGTATTTT
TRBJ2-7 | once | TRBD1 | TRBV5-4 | CASSLGGRVYEQYF | TGTGCCAGCAGCTTAGGGGGCAGGGTCTACGAGCAGTACTTC
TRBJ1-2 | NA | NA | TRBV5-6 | CASSYDPTRDGTSYGYTF | TGTGCCAGCAGCTACGATCCGACCCGGGACGGGACATCCTATGGCTACACCTTC
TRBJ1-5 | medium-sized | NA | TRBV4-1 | CASSQSSSGNQPQHF | TGCGCCAGCAGCCAATCCTCTAGCGGCAATCAGCCCCAGCATTTT
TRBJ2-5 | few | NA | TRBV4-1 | CASSQGDSQETQYF | TGCGCCAGCAGCCAAGGAGACTCACAGGAGACCCAGTACTTC
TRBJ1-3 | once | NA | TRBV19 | CASSIIGNTIYF | TGTGCCAGTAGTATTATCGGGAACACCATATATTTT
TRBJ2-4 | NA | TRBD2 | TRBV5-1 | CASSLGAGGPGKNIQYF | TGCGCCAGCAGCTTGGGTGCGGGGGGGCCGGGCAAAAACATTCAGTACTTC
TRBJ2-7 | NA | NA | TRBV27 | CASSLSGRYSYEQYF | TGTGCCAGCAGTTTATCGGGTCGCTACTCCTACGAGCAGTACTTC
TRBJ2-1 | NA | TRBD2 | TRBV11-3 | CASSSGLAEQFF | TGTGCCAGCAGCTCGGGACTAGCGGAGCAGTTCTTC
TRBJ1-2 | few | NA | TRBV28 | CASSTHGLLGYTF | TGTGCCAGCAGTACTCACGGACTTTTAGGCTACACCTTC